This T cell receptor beta chain emerged from a study of cytomegalovirus exposure and HLA in healthy donors. Study-wide background: Assignment to the Caucasian-associated ancestry cluster applied to around four fifths of the approximately 360 genotyped donors. Study results and limitations: Earlier analysis found most TCR beta V segments productive about 90% or about 30% of the time. When presence/absence was analysed, sequencing depth was taken to be roughly uniform across donors.

For this clone: Its antigen is currently unknown.

Germline CDR1 and CDR2: LNHDA and SQIVND (reference sequence). The V and J ends lost 1 base and 9 bases respectively, with 13 bases between them. The CDR3 runs 14 residues. With 60 Vbeta and 13 Jbeta primers, the PCR was carried out. TCRdb's table, derived via immunoSEQ multiplex PCR, lists solely in-frame clones and lacks some. The table has more than 95,000 clones, roughly three quarters seen once; the top ten hold about 16%. This chain connects TRBV19 to TRBJ1-5; no firm D call. Sequencing was carried out using PBMCs. This sequence originates from a middle-aged man in good health and CMV-seropositive. CDR3 protein: CASSIVGASRPQHF. The CDR3 region has the DNA TGTGCCAGTAGTATAGTGGGCGCCTCCAGGCCCCAGCATTTT.